These 21 T cell receptor beta chains originate from one sample sequenced in a study of OX40 agonist ivuxolimab in advanced cancers. The protocol was immunoSEQ multiplex PCR, while the TCRdb copy is restricted to in-frame clones and leaves out a portion. The table records fewer than 15,000 clones, 80% to 95% of them present only once. The sample consisted of CD4+ or CD8+ T cells sorted from blood, taken in a trial of the OX40 agonist ivuxolimab. The receptors originated from an adult with an advanced solid tumor such as melanoma, head and neck, liver or kidney cancer.

The J gene is TRBJ1-1, the V gene TRBV4-1, with TRBD1 as a possible D gene (6 bases). This CDR3 has 14 residues. The germline gives CDR1 MGHRA, CDR2 YSYEKL. V lost 2 bases, J lost 4 bases, and 11 bases lay in between. In DNA, the CDR3 is TGCGCCAGCAGCCAATCACTACAGGGCACTGAAGCTTTCTTT. This codes for CASSQSLQGTEAFF.

The chain is built from TRBV9 and TRBJ2-3, with 7 nucleotides matching TRBD1. The CDR3 consists of 15 residues. Germline assignment: CDR1 SGDLS and CDR2 YYNGEE. V lost 0 bases, J lost 2 bases, and 3 bases stayed unmatched. In DNA form, the CDR3 reads TGTGCCAGCAGCGTAGGAGACAGGGACACAGATACGCAGTATTTT. It specifies CASSVGDRDTDTQYF.

The chain combines TRBV7-6 with TRBJ2-3; TRBD2 matches at 8 bases. V shed 8 bases and J 6 bases; nucleotides not matched to a gene: 10. Germline V gene sequence: CDR1 SGHVS, CDR2 FNYEAQ. The CDR3 is 14 amino acids. Here the CDR3 DNA reads TGTGCCAGCTCAGAGGCGGGAGGAAGGGATACGCAGTATTTT. Protein: CASSEAGGRDTQYF.

The CDR3 region is CASSLSGVPDATGNQPQHF. Here the CDR3 DNA reads TGTGCCAGCAGTTTAAGCGGGGTTCCAGACGCGACCGGCAATCAGCCCCAGCATTTT. The rearrangement links TRBV27 to TRBJ1-5; D is unresolved. V was trimmed by 2 bases and J by 2 bases, leaving 22 bases between them. This CDR3 has 19 residues. Germline values: CDR1 MNHEY, CDR2 SMNVEV (reference sequence).

The chain employs TRBV7-3 and TRBJ2-3; D gene uncertain. Trimming left V 1 base short and J 1 base short, with 9 bases between. The CDR3 loop spans 15 amino acids. Germline CDR1 reads SGHTA; CDR2 reads FQGTGA. The CDR3 region has the DNA TGTGCCAGCAGCTTAAGAGGATGGGGCACAGATACGCAGTATTTT. Translating it yields CASSLRGWGTDTQYF.

The chain has TRBV5-4 and TRBJ2-7; TRBD2 agrees at 9 bases. With 3 bases clipped from V and 9 bases from J, the junction kept 7 bases outside the gene matches. Per germline, CDR1 SGHNT and CDR2 YYREEE (reference sequence). The CDR3 runs to 13 residues. CDR3 region: CASSSTSGHGQYF. As DNA, the CDR3 is TGTGCCAGCAGCTCGACTAGCGGACACGGGCAGTACTTC. Together with reference TRBV5-4 and TRBJ2-7, the CDR3 gives the full variable domain: ETGVTQSPTHLIKTRGQQVTLRCSSQSGHNTVSWYQQALGQGPQFIFQYYREEENGRGNFPPRFSGLQFPNYSSELNVNALELDDSALYLCASSSTSGHGQYFGPGTRLTVT.

The rearrangement joins TRBV9 to TRBJ1-6; possible D gene TRBD1, 5 bases. The V end lost 2 bases, the J end lost 9 bases, and 15 bases lay between the germline ends. Germline CDR1 and CDR2: SGDLS and YYNGEE. This CDR3 has 15 amino acids. The CDR3 is CASSVGTGGSSPLHF. CDR3 in DNA: TGTGCCAGCAGCGTTGGGACCGGGGGTTCTTCACCCCTCCACTTT.

In regard to this clone: A single base is all that separates this from a far larger clone, so a read error is likely. V and J are TRBV5-4 and TRBJ2-7; D call uncertain. The CDR3 length is 12 residues. Deletions cut 0 bases from V and 2 bases from J, with 3 bases between. CDR1 is SGHNT, CDR2 YYREEE, per germline (reference sequence). In nucleotides, the CDR3 is TGTGCCAGCAGCTTGGACACCTACGAGCAGTACTTC. Protein product: CASSLDTYEQYF.

This clone showed up just a few times. V usage is TRBV29-1 and J usage is TRBJ2-1; D is unresolved. V lost 5 bases, J lost 0 bases, and 8 bases lay in between. The CDR3 sequence is 13 residues long. The germline V gene encodes CDR1 SQVTM and CDR2 ANQGSEA. The CDR3 is CSVPLSSYNEQFF. The CDR3 bases are TGCAGCGTTCCCCTGAGCTCCTACAATGAGCAGTTCTTC.

This clone was detected only a few times. The V call is TRBV4-3, the J call TRBJ1-1; D gene unclear. The germline V gene encodes CDR1 LGHNA and CDR2 YSLEER. The CDR3 is made up of 14 amino acids. The V and J ends lost 0 bases and 4 bases respectively, with 9 bases between them. CDR3 in amino acids: CASSQEGGFTEAFF. Written as DNA, the CDR3 is TGCGCCAGCAGCCAAGAGGGAGGTTTCACTGAAGCTTTCTTT.

The chain employs TRBV4-1 and TRBJ2-7; 11 bases are shared with TRBD1. The CDR3 spans 15 residues. V lost 4 bases to trimming and J lost 3 bases; unmatched junction nucleotides: 5. Germline values: CDR1 MGHRA, CDR2 YSYEKL. This CDR3 is CASSPGQGAVYEQYF. The CDR3 coding sequence is TGCGCCAGCAGCCCTGGACAGGGGGCCGTCTACGAGCAGTACTTC.

J is TRBJ2-1 and V is TRBV5-6; 7 nucleotides line up with TRBD1. The CDR3 loop spans 16 amino acids. Trimming cost V 4 bases and J 2 bases; bases outside gene matches: 9. In germline, CDR1 is SGHDT, CDR2 YYEEEE. The CDR3 DNA sequence: TGTGCCAGCAGCCGACAGGGATTGATCACCTACAATGAGCAGTTCTTC. It specifies CASSRQGLITYNEQFF.

The CDR3 loop is CASSVSGGSAYEQYF. In nucleotides, the CDR3 is TGTGCCAGCAGTGTTAGCGGGGGGTCGGCCTACGAGCAGTACTTC. The gene calls are TRBV6-1 and TRBJ2-7; 10 nucleotides match TRBD2. This CDR3 is built from 15 residues. CDR1 and CDR2 (germline): MNHNS, SASEGT. J gave up 2 bases and V 4 bases, and 5 bases lay outside the gene matches.

This clone was seen a single time. The chain is built from TRBV2 and TRBJ2-1; D not certain. With 6 bases removed from V and 10 bases from J, the gap between germline ends came to 10 bases. CDR1 and CDR2 (germline): SNHLY, FYNNEI. This CDR3 has 11 residues. This CDR3 reads CASSAVGEQFF. The CDR3 DNA reads as TGTGCCAGCAGCGCTGTGGGGGAGCAGTTCTTC.

The chain employs TRBV4-3 and TRBJ2-3; D ambiguous. The CDR3 spans 16 residues. Germline CDR1 is LGHNA and CDR2 is YSLEER. V was pared by 2 bases and J by 2 bases, with 14 bases between. CDR3 coding DNA: TGCGCCAGCAGCCAAATCGATGGTGGGAACACAGATACGCAGTATTTT. It codes for CASSQIDGGNTDTQYF.

This chain uses TRBV9 with TRBJ2-1; 14 nucleotides agree with TRBD2. The germline CDR1 and CDR2 sequences are SGDLS and YYNGEE. V lost 4 bases and J lost 8; bases outside the gene matches: 5. The CDR3 contains 15 residues. CDR3 nucleotides: TGTGCCAGCAGCAAGGGACTAGCGGGAGCCTATGAGCAGTTCTTC. Residues: CASSKGLAGAYEQFF.

This chain joins TRBV27 and TRBJ2-1; 14 bases agree with TRBD2. The CDR3 has 15 residues. Germline lookup yields CDR1 MNHEY and CDR2 SMNVEV (reference sequence). With 5 bases clipped from V and 6 bases from J, the junction kept 3 bases outside the gene matches. The CDR3 DNA sequence: TGTGCCAGCAGTCCGGGACTAGCGGGAGTCAATGAGCAGTTCTTC. Residues: CASSPGLAGVNEQFF.

The chain recombines TRBV21-1 with TRBJ2-2; TRBD2, the table's D call, was not compared with the DNA. TRBV21-1 is annotated as a pseudogene. The CDR3 consists of 15 residues. The CDR3 nucleotides read TGTGCCAGCAGCCCTAGGACTAGCGACGGCGGGGAGCTGTTTTTT. Translating it yields CASSPRTSDGGELFF.

This chain links TRBV7-9 with TRBJ2-7; no reliable D call. V was pared by 7 bases and J by 1 base, with 8 bases between. Per the germline V gene, CDR1 is SEHNR and CDR2 is FQNEAQ (reference sequence). There are 12 residues in the CDR3. The CDR3: CASTAESYEQYF. The DNA of the CDR3 is TGTGCCAGCACGGCGGAGTCCTACGAGCAGTACTTC.

The chain carries TRBV30 and TRBJ2-7, with 7 bases matching TRBD1. Germline V gene data show CDR1 as GTSNPN and CDR2 as SVGIG (reference sequence). The CDR3 contains 17 residues. Germline trimming cut 0 bases from V and 3 bases from J; bases unmatched to any gene: 14. CDR3 in DNA: TGTGCCTGGAGTGTAATCGCAGGGGGATTAGGAGGCTACGAGCAGTACTTC. Translating gives CAWSVIAGGLGGYEQYF.

This clone was seen a handful of times. The chain uses TRBV15 and TRBJ2-2; 10 nucleotides line up with TRBD1. CDR3 length equals 13 residues. The V and J ends lost 10 bases and 7 bases, in that order; junction bases with no gene match: 6. Germline-derived CDR1 and CDR2 are LNHNV and YYDKDF (reference sequence). The CDR3 loop reads CAIRDRGIGELFF. The CDR3 DNA reads TGTGCCATCCGGGACAGGGGAATCGGGGAGCTGTTTTTT.